Listed below are T cell receptor beta chains from one sample, sequenced in a study of human T cells and chemical hapten exposure. Each CDR3 protein gets one entry after TCRdb re-called the RACE reads with MiXCR. The table lists approximately 50,000 distinct CDR3 sequences, 8.5% to 10% of them singletons. Material: whole blood, obtained in connection with sensitization to the hapten diphenylcyclopropenone (DPC). All receptors derive from a woman between 25 and 40 years old with alopecia areata. Some clones in this sample may be carry-over from other donors' samples. The CDR3 runs from the conserved cysteine through the conserved F or W. Each record gives: clone size, D gene, V gene, J gene, CDR3 protein, CDR3 DNA. A D gene is named only where the DNA matches it firmly. The listing skips clone size in some rows; elsewhere it reads once, few, many or a size class.

many	-	TRBV4-3	TRBJ2-3	CASSQAQGLHRTDTQYF	TGCGCCAGCAGCCAAGCCCAGGGGCTCCACCGCACAGATACGCAGTATTTT
-	TRBD1	TRBV7-2	TRBJ1-4	CASSLGQGNEKLFF	TGTGCCAGCAGCTTAGGACAGGGGAACGAAAAACTGTTTTTT
-	TRBD2	TRBV20-1	TRBJ2-5	CSARDQGLAGGRGETQYF	TGCAGTGCTAGAGATCAGGGACTAGCGGGGGGGCGCGGTGAGACCCAGTACTTC
medium-sized	-	TRBV4-3	TRBJ2-4	CASSQDQEGAKNIQYF	TGCGCCAGCAGCCAAGATCAAGAGGGAGCCAAAAACATTCAGTACTTC
-	-	TRBV28	TRBJ2-3	CASSYSKGGTDTQYF	TGTGCCAGCAGCTACTCGAAGGGAGGCACAGATACGCAGTATTTT
few	-	TRBV7-2	TRBJ2-5	CASSSRWAGLQETQYF	TGTGCCAGCAGCTCGAGATGGGCGGGTCTCCAAGAGACCCAGTACTTC
many	TRBD1	TRBV29-1	TRBJ1-5	CSVQTGGQPQHF	TGCAGCGTTCAGACAGGGGGTCAGCCCCAGCATTTT
-	-	TRBV7-8	TRBJ2-3	CASSLDWGGTDTQYF	TGTGCCAGCAGCTTAGACTGGGGGGGCACAGATACGCAGTATTTT
-	TRBD2	TRBV28	TRBJ2-1	CASSLGGTTEQFF	TGTGCCAGCAGTTTGGGAGGGACTACCGAGCAGTTCTTC
few	-	TRBV4-1	TRBJ2-2	CASSQDGGIRGELFF	TGCGCCAGCAGCCAAGATGGGGGGATACGCGGGGAGCTGTTTTTT
few	TRBD2	TRBV23-1	TRBJ2-7	CASSQSGLAGAYEQYF	TGCGCCAGCAGTCAATCCGGTCTAGCGGGGGCGTACGAGCAGTACTTC
few	-	TRBV29-1	TRBJ1-1	CSVGRGGTEAFF	TGCAGCGTGGGGAGGGGAGGCACTGAAGCTTTCTTT
-	-	TRBV5-1	TRBJ2-3	CASSLAGTPSTDTQYF	TGCGCCAGCAGCTTGGCCGGGACTCCCAGCACAGATACGCAGTATTTT
few	-	TRBV18	TRBJ2-4	CASSPQGGGTKNIQYF	TGTGCCAGCTCACCCCAGGGTGGAGGAACCAAAAACATTCAGTACTTC
-	-	TRBV6-6	TRBJ1-4	CASSYMGTSATNEKLFF	TGTGCCAGCAGTTACATGGGGACATCGGCAACTAATGAAAAACTGTTTTTT
-	-	TRBV29-1	TRBJ1-1	CSVIENTEAFF	TGCAGCGTGATAGAGAACACTGAAGCTTTCTTT
few	-	TRBV4-2	TRBJ2-1	CASSQDRSHPLRNEQFF	TGTGCCAGCAGCCAAGATCGGTCGCACCCTCTGAGGAATGAGCAGTTCTTC
few	TRBD2	TRBV7-9	TRBJ2-1	CASSFPGLGYYNEQFF	TGTGCCAGCAGCTTTCCGGGACTAGGGTACTACAATGAGCAGTTCTTC
few	-	TRBV2	TRBJ2-7	CASSEGGAGRAIEQYF	TGTGCCAGCAGTGAAGGGGGTGCAGGCCGAGCTATCGAGCAGTACTTC
-	TRBD1	TRBV20-1	TRBJ1-5	CSAKGATGDNQPQHF	TGCAGTGCCAAGGGGGCCACAGGTGACAATCAGCCCCAGCATTTT
few	TRBD1	TRBV7-2	TRBJ2-7	CASSVEGQGMYEQYF	TGTGCCAGCAGCGTAGAGGGACAGGGGATGTACGAGCAGTACTTC
-	TRBD1	TRBV29-1	TRBJ2-5	CSSWDSTQETQYF	TGCAGCTCCTGGGACAGCACCCAAGAGACCCAGTACTTC
many	-	TRBV12-5	TRBJ2-7	CALPGPGWDEQYF	TGTGCTCTCCCCGGCCCAGGGTGGGACGAGCAGTACTTC
few	TRBD1	TRBV20-1	TRBJ1-6	CSARTGADSPLHF	TGCAGTGCCCGAACAGGGGCAGATTCACCCCTCCACTTT
many	TRBD2	TRBV7-6	TRBJ2-3	CASSVAGTSGGNTQYF	TGTGCCAGCAGCGTCGCCGGGACTAGCGGGGGAAATACGCAGTATTTT
-	-	TRBV4-3	TRBJ1-3	CTSSQLVSSGNTIYF	TGCACCAGCAGCCAACTCGTATCCTCTGGAAACACCATATATTTT
few	TRBD1	TRBV5-1	TRBJ2-7	CASSLTGAPEGEQYF	TGCGCCAGCAGCTTAACAGGGGCCCCAGAGGGCGAGCAGTACTTC
many	-	TRBV20-1	TRBJ1-2	CSARVGGAGSYGYTF	TGCAGTGCTAGAGTCGGGGGGGCCGGGAGCTATGGCTACACCTTC
-	-	TRBV3-1	TRBJ1-6	CASSRRRGDSPLHF	TGTGCCAGCAGCCGCCGGCGGGGGGACTCACCCCTCCACTTT
few	-	TRBV23-1	TRBJ1-5	CASSQLKHNQPQHF	TGCGCCAGCAGTCAATTGAAACACAATCAGCCCCAGCATTTT
few	-	TRBV5-1	TRBJ2-5	CASSLVLEQETQYF	TGCGCCAGCAGCTTGGTACTAGAACAAGAGACCCAGTACTTC
-	-	TRBV5-4	TRBJ1-1	CASSLNREGKKAFF	TGTGCCAGCAGCTTGAACAGGGAGGGGAAGAAGGCTTTCTTT
-	-	TRBV7-2	TRBJ2-3	CASSLVTGILTDTQYF	TGTGCCAGCAGCTTGGTAACAGGGATACTCACAGATACGCAGTATTTT
-	-	TRBV4-1	TRBJ1-5	CASSQDKGDQPQHF	TGCGCCAGCAGCCAAGATAAAGGGGATCAGCCCCAGCATTTT
many	TRBD1	TRBV7-2	TRBJ1-2	CASTRQGGYGYTF	TGTGCCAGCACTCGACAGGGGGGCTATGGCTACACCTTC
few	-	TRBV12-3/TRBV12-4	TRBJ2-1	CASSLVIGKGIGTMFF	TGTGCCAGCAGTTTAGTAATAGGGAAAGGTATTGGGACGATGTTCTTC
-	TRBD1	TRBV7-3	TRBJ2-2	CASSLRDSYTGELFF	TGTGCCAGCAGCTTACGGGACAGCTACACCGGGGAGCTGTTTTTT
few	-	TRBV12-3/TRBV12-4	TRBJ2-7	CASSFRRPALEQYF	TGTGCCAGCAGTTTTCGGAGGCCGGCCCTCGAGCAGTACTTC
many	-	TRBV20-1	TRBJ1-5	CSARDRVGVDSNQPQHF	TGCAGTGCTAGAGATCGAGTAGGGGTCGATAGCAATCAGCCCCAGCATTTT
few	TRBD1	TRBV5-6	TRBJ1-1	CASSGARSTGVGTEAFF	TGTGCCAGCAGCGGAGCACGTTCCACAGGGGTTGGCACTGAAGCTTTCTTT
once	TRBD1	TRBV18	TRBJ2-7	CASSPGQGRYEQYF	TGTGCCAGCTCGCCGGGACAGGGGAGGTACGAGCAGTACTTC
many	-	TRBV7-9	TRBJ1-2	CASSQALMGGYGYTF	TGTGCCAGCAGCCAGGCCCTTATGGGCGGCTATGGCTACACCTTC
many	-	TRBV20-1	TRBJ2-3	CSVHVLDTQYF	TGCAGTGTCCACGTATTAGATACGCAGTATTTT
many	TRBD1	TRBV12-3/TRBV12-4	TRBJ1-4	CASSSFGQGNEKLFF	TGTGCCAGCAGTTCATTCGGACAGGGCAACGAAAAACTGTTTTTT
few	TRBD2	TRBV13	TRBJ2-5	CASSLTGGQETQYF	TGTGCCAGCAGCTTAACGGGGGGACAAGAGACCCAGTACTTC
-	TRBD1	TRBV28	TRBJ2-7	CASSFRGRRSYEQYF	TGTGCCAGCAGTTTCAGGGGGCGGCGCTCCTACGAGCAGTACTTC
-	TRBD2	TRBV28	TRBJ2-5	CASSRRAGGPETQYF	TGTGCCAGCAGCAGAAGAGCGGGGGGGCCAGAGACCCAGTACTTC
many	TRBD1	TRBV10-3	TRBJ1-3	CAIRTGVISGNTIYF	TGTGCCATCAGGACAGGGGTCATCTCTGGAAACACCATATATTTT
few	TRBD2	TRBV7-8	TRBJ2-1	CASSSEAGGRDEQFF	TGTGCCAGCAGCTCAGAAGCGGGGGGGCGTGATGAGCAGTTCTTC
few	-	TRBV14	TRBJ2-2	CASSPPAGSSGNGELFF	TGTGCCAGCAGCCCCCCTGCAGGGTCTTCGGGTAACGGGGAGCTGTTTTTT
many	-	TRBV3-1	TRBJ2-2	CASSQIRTTGELFF	TGTGCCAGCAGCCAAATTCGAACAACCGGGGAGCTGTTTTTT
once	-	TRBV18	TRBJ2-6	CASSPETGGGANVLTF	TGTGCCAGCTCACCCGAGACAGGTGGAGGGGCCAACGTCCTGACTTTC
few	-	TRBV12-3/TRBV12-4	TRBJ2-3	CASSSIETDTQYF	TGTGCCAGCAGTTCTATAGAAACAGATACGCAGTATTTT
-	-	TRBV28	TRBJ1-5	CASTSLTEQGYSNQPQHF	TGTGCCAGCACCAGTTTGACCGAACAGGGATATAGCAATCAGCCCCAGCATTTT
-	TRBD1	TRBV18	TRBJ1-2	CASSPQGQGAGYTF	TGTGCCAGCTCACCACAAGGACAGGGGGCTGGCTACACCTTC
many	-	TRBV20-1	TRBJ2-7	CSVIVSATTYEQYF	TGCAGTGTTATTGTCTCTGCTACCACCTACGAGCAGTACTTC
many	-	TRBV29-1	TRBJ2-1	CSVARQVGGEQFF	TGCAGCGTTGCGAGACAGGTGGGAGGTGAGCAGTTCTTC